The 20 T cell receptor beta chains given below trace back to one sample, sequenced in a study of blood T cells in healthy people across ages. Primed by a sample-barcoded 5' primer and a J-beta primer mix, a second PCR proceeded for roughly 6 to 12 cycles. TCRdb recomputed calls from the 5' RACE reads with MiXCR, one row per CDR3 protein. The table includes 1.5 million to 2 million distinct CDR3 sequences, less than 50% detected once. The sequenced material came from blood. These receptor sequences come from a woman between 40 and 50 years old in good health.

In nucleotides, the CDR3 is TGTGCCAGCAGTCCGATCCGGACTAGTGTAGAGACCCAGTACTTC. It is translated as CASSPIRTSVETQYF. V is TRBV28 and J is TRBJ2-5; 7 positions match TRBD2. V trimming: 5 bases; J trimming: 4 bases; junction bases outside the gene matches: 10. Germline CDR1 is MDHEN and CDR2 is SYDVKM. The CDR3 contains 15 residues.

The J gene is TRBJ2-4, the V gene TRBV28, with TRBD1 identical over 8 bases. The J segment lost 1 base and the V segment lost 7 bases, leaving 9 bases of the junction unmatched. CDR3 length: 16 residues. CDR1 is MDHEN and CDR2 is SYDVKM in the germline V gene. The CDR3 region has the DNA TGTGCCAGCATCTCAGGGGGCGCTGGGGCCAAAAACATTCAGTACTTC. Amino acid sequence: CASISGGAGAKNIQYF.

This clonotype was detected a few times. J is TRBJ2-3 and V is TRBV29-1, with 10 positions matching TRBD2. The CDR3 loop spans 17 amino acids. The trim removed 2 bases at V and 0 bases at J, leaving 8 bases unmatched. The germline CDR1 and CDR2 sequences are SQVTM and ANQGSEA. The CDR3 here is CSVENPKRGGSTDTQYF. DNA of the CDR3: TGCAGCGTTGAAAATCCTAAGCGGGGGGGAAGCACAGATACGCAGTATTTT.

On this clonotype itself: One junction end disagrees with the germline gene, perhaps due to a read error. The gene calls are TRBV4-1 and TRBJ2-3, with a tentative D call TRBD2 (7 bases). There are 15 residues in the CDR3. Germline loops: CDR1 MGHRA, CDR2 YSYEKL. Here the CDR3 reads CVSSQVGGPGDTQYF. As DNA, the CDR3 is TGCGTCAGCAGCCAAGTCGGGGGGCCGGGAGATACGCAGTATTTT.

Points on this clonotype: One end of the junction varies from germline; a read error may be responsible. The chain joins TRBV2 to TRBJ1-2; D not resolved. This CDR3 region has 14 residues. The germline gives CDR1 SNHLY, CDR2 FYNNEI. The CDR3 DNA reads TGTGCCAGCAGTGAAGTTATGTCGTTTTATGACTACACCTTC. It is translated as CASSEVMSFYDYTF.

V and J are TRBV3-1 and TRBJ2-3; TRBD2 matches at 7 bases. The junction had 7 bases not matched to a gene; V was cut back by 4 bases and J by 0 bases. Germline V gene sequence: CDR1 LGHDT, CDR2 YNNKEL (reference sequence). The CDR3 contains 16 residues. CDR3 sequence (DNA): TGTGCCAGCAGCCGACGGGGCGGGGGAAGCACAGATACGCAGTATTTT. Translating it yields CASSRRGGGSTDTQYF.

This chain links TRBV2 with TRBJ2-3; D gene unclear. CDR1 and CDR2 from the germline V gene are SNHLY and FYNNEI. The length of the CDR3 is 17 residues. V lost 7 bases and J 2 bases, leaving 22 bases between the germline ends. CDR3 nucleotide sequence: TGTGCCAGCACCGGGCGGCAAGACGGGTCTTCCACAGATACGCAGTATTTT. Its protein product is CASTGRQDGSSTDTQYF.

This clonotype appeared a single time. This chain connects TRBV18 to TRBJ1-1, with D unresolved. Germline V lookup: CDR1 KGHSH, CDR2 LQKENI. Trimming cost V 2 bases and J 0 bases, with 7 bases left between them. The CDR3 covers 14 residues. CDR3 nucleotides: TGTGCCAGCTCACCAAGTCCGGTGAACACTGAAGCTTTCTTT. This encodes CASSPSPVNTEAFF.

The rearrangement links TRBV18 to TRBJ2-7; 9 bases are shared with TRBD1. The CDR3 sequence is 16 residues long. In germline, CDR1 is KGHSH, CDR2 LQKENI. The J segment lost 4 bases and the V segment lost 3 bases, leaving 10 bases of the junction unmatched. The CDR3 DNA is TGTGCCAGCTCACCGCAGGAGGGGACAGGGTTTTACGAGCAGTACTTC. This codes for CASSPQEGTGFYEQYF.

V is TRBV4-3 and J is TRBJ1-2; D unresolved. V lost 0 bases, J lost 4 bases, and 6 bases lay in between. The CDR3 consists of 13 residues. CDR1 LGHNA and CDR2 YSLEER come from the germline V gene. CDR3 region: CASSQDFRYGYTF. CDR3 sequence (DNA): TGCGCCAGCAGCCAAGATTTCCGCTATGGCTACACCTTC.

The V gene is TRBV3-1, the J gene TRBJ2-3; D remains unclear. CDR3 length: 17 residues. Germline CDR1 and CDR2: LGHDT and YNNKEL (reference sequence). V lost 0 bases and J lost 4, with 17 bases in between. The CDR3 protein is CASSQDQVRLRADTQYF. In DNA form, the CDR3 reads TGTGCCAGCAGCCAAGATCAGGTACGGCTAAGGGCAGATACGCAGTATTTT.

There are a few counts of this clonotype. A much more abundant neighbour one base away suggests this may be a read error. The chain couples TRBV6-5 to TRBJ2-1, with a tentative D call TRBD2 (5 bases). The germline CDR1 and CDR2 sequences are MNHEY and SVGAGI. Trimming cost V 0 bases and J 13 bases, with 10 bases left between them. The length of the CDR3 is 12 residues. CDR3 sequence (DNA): TGTGCCAGCAGTTACTCGGGAGAGACCCAGTTCTTC. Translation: CASSYSGETQFF.

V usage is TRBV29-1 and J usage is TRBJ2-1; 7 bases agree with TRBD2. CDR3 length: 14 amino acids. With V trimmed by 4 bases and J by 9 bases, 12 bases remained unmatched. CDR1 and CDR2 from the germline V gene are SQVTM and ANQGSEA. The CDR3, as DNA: TGCAGCGTTGGGGGGGGTGGTTGGATCAGTGAGCAGTTCTTC. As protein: CSVGGGGWISEQFF.

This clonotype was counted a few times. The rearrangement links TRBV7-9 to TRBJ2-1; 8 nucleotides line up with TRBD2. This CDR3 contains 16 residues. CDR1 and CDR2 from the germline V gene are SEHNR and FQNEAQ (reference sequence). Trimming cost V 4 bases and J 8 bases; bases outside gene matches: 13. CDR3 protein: CASSSGAGGGSDEQFF. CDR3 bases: TGTGCCAGCAGCTCCGGGGCTGGCGGGGGGTCTGATGAGCAGTTCTTC.

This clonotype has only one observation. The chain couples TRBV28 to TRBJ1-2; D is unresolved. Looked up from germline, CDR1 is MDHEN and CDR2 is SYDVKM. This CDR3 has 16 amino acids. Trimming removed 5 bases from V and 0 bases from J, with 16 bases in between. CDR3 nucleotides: TGTGCCAGCAGTCCATGGATGGGAACGCCTAACTATGGCTACACCTTC. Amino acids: CASSPWMGTPNYGYTF.

The CDR3 spells CASSITGFTEAFF. The CDR3 bases are TGTGCCAGCAGCATAACGGGTTTCACTGAAGCTTTCTTT. This chain joins TRBV7-8 and TRBJ1-1; the D is unclear. The CDR3 loop spans 13 amino acids. V was trimmed by 5 bases and J by 4 bases, leaving 11 bases between them. From germline, CDR1 is SGHVS and CDR2 FQNEAQ.

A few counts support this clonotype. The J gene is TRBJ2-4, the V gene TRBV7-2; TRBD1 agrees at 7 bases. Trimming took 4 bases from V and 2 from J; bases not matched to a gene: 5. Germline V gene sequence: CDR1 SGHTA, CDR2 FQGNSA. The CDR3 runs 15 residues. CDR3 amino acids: CASSSRGRTKNIQYF. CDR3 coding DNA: TGTGCCAGCAGCTCAAGGGGGCGGACCAAAAACATTCAGTACTTC.

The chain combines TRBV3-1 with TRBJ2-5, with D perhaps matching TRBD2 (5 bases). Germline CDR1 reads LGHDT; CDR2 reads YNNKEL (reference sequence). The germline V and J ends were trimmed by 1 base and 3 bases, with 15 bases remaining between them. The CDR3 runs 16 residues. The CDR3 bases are TGTGCCAGCAGCCAAGTTAGCGCAGAAACTAAAGAGACCCAGTACTTC. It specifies CASSQVSAETKETQYF.

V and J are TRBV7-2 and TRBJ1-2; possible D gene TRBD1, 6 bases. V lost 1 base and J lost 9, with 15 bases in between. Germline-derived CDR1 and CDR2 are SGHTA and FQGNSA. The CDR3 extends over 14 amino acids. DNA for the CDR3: TGTGCCAGCAGCTTAGATAGGCACAGGGACAGCTACACCTTC. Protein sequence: CASSLDRHRDSYTF.

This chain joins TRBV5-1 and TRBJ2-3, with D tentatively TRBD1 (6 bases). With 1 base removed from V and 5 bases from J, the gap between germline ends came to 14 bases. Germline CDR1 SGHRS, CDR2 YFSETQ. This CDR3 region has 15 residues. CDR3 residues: CASSLYGQLIDTQYF. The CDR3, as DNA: TGCGCCAGCAGCTTGTACGGACAGCTCATAGATACGCAGTATTTT.